This TCR beta chain emerged from a study of cytomegalovirus exposure and HLA in healthy donors. Study conclusions and caveats: Subsequent analysis showed first-cohort TCR clusters tending to co-occur in around 110 validation repertoires. Many donors carried some public TCRs, although rarity characterized most TCR sequences. The study recorded 150 to 200 TCR beta chains that were cytomegalovirus-associated.

Sequencing used immunoSEQ multiplex PCR; TCRdb keeps in-frame clones, though not all of them. The table lists hundreds of thousands of clones, about nine tenths of them singletons. Concerning this clone itself: Its antigen is currently unknown. Other nucleotide sequences in the sample specify the same CDR3.

V lost 6 bases and J lost 4; bases outside the gene matches: 3. From germline, CDR1 is MDHEN and CDR2 SYDVKM. The CDR3 contains 13 residues. The chain is built from TRBV28 and TRBJ1-2, with TRBD1 matching over 9 bases. The sequencing sample was made of PBMCs. The sequence was obtained from a woman aged 18 to 35 in good health and CMV-seronegative. CDR3 in amino acids: CASSLGQGYGYTF. CDR3 nucleotide sequence: TGTGCCAGCAGCTTGGGACAGGGCTATGGCTACACCTTC.